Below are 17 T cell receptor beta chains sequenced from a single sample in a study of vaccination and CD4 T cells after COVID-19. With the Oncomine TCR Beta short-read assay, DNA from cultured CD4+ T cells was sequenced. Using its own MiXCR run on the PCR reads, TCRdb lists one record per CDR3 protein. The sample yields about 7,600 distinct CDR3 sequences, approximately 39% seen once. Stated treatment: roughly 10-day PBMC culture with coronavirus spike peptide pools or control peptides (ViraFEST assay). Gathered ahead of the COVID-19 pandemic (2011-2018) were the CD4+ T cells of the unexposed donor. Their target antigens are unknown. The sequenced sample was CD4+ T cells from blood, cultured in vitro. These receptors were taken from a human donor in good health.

DNA for the CDR3: TGCAGTGCAATACAAACTAGCGGGAGGGCCCGATCGAACGAGCAGTACTTC. As protein: CSAIQTSGRARSNEQYF. J is TRBJ2-7 and V is TRBV20-1; TRBD2 aligns across 13 bases. After removal of 6 bases from V and 5 bases from J, the junction contained 16 bases not matched to a gene. Germline V gene data show CDR1 as DFQATT and CDR2 as SNEGSKA (reference sequence). The length of the CDR3 is 17 residues.

This chain's CDR3 is CASSESRGTQYF. The CDR3 DNA is TGTGCCAGCAGTGAAAGTAGGGGGACCCAGTACTTC. The chain has TRBV6-1 and TRBJ2-5; D is possibly TRBD1 (5 bases). The V end was cut by 2 bases, the J end by 7 bases, with 8 bases between. Germline CDR1 MNHNS, CDR2 SASEGT. The CDR3 extends over 12 amino acids.

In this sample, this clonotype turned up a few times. This CDR3 is CASSFGQGNTGELFF. CDR3 DNA: TGTGCCAGCAGCTTCGGACAGGGGAACACCGGGGAGCTGTTTTTT. This chain links TRBV7-9 with TRBJ2-2; 8 bases line up with TRBD1. CDR1 and CDR2 (germline): SEHNR, FQNEAQ (reference sequence). V lost 3 bases and J lost 1; bases outside the gene matches: 1. The CDR3 spans 15 residues.

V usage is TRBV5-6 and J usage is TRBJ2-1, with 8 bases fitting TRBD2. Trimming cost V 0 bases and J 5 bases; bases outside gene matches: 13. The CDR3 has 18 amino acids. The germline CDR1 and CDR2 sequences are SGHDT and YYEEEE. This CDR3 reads CASSLGEVRRGVDNEQFF. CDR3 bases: TGTGCCAGCAGCTTGGGGGAGGTCCGGCGGGGGGTCGACAATGAGCAGTTCTTC.

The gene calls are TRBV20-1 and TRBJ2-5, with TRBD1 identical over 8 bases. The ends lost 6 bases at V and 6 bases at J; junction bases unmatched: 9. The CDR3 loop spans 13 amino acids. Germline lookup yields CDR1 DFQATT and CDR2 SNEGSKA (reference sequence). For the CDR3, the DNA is TGCAGTGCAGAGTGGCAGGGGGCGAAGACCCAGTACTTC. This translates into CSAEWQGAKTQYF.

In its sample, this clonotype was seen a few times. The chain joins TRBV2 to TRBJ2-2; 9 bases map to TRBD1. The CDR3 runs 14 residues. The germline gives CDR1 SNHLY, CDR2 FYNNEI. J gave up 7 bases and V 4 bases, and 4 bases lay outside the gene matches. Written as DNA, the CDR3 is TGTGCCAGCAGTGTAGGGACAGGGTACGGGGAGCTGTTTTTT. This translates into CASSVGTGYGELFF.

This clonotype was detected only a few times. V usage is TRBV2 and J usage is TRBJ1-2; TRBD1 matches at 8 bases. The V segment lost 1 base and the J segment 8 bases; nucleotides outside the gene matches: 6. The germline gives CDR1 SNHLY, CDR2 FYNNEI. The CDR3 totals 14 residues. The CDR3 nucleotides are TGTGCCAGCAGTGAAGAGCTTGGGACAGGAGGCTACACCTTC. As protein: CASSEELGTGGYTF.

The DNA of the CDR3 is TGTGCCTGGCACCGGGACAGGCCCTATGGCTACACCTTC. Protein: CAWHRDRPYGYTF. The J gene is TRBJ1-2, the V gene TRBV30, with 8 bases lining up with TRBD1. Germline CDR1 and CDR2: GTSNPN and SVGIG (reference sequence). Germline trimming cut 5 bases from V and 4 bases from J; bases unmatched to any gene: 6. The CDR3 contains 13 residues.

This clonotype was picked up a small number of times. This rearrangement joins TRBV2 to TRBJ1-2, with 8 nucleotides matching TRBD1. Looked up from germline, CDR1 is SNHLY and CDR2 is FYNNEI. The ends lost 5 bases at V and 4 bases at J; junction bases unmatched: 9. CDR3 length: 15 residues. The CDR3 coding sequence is TGTGCCAGCAGTCCGGGACAGGAGGGACTCTATGGCTACACCTTC. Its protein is CASSPGQEGLYGYTF. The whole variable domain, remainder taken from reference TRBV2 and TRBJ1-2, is EPEVTQTPSHQVTQMGQEVILRCVPISNHLYFYWYRQILGQKVEFLVSFYNNEISEKSEIFDDQFSVERPDGSNFTLKIRSTKLEDSAMYFCASSPGQEGLYGYTFGSGTRLTVV.

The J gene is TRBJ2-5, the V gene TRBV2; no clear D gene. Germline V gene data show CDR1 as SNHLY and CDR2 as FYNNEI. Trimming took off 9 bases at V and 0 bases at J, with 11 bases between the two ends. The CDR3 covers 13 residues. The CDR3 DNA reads TGTGCCAGAGGTAATGTGGACCAAGAGACCCAGTACTTC. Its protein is CARGNVDQETQYF. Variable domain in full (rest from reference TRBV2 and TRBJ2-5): EPEVTQTPSHQVTQMGQEVILRCVPISNHLYFYWYRQILGQKVEFLVSFYNNEISEKSEIFDDQFSVERPDGSNFTLKIRSTKLEDSAMYFCARGNVDQETQYFGPGTRLLVL.

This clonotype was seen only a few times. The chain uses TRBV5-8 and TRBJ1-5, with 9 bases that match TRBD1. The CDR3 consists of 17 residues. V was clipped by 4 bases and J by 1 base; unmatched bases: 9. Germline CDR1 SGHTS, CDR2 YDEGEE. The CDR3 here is CASSLVAGTGSNQPQHF. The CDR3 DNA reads TGTGCCAGCAGCCTGGTCGCCGGGACAGGGAGCAATCAGCCCCAGCATTTT.

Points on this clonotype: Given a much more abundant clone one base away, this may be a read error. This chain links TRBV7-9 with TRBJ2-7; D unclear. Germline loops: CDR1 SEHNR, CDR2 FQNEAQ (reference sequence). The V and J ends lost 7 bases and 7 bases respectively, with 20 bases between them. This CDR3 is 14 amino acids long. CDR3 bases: TGTGCCAGCAACGCCTCGGCGGCCGGTGGGGAGCAGTACTTC. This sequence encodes CASNASAAGGEQYF.

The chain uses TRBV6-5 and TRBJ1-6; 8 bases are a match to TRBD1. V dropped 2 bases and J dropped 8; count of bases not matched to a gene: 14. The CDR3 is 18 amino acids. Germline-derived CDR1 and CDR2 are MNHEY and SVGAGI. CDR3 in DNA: TGTGCCAGCAGTTACCTAAAAATTGGACAGGGCGCTTATTCACCCCTCCACTTT. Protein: CASSYLKIGQGAYSPLHF.

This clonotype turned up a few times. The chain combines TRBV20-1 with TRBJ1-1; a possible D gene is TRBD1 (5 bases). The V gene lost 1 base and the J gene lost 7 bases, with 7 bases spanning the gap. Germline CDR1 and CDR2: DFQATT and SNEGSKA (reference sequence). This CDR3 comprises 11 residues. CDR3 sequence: CSARGGYEAFF. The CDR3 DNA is TGCAGTGCTAGAGGGGGGTATGAAGCTTTCTTT.

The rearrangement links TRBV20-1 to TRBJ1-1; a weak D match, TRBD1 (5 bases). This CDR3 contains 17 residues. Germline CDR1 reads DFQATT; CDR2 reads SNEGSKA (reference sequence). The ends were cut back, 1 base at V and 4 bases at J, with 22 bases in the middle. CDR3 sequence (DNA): TGCAGTGCTAGAGGTACGAATTCGCACGGGACGCGCACTGAAGCTTTCTTT. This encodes CSARGTNSHGTRTEAFF.

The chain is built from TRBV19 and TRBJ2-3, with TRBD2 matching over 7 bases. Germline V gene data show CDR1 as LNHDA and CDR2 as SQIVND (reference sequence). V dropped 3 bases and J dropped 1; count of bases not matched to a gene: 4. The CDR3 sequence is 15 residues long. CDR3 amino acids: CASSIGAGGTDTQYF. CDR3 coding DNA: TGTGCCAGTAGTATTGGGGCGGGAGGCACAGATACGCAGTATTTT.

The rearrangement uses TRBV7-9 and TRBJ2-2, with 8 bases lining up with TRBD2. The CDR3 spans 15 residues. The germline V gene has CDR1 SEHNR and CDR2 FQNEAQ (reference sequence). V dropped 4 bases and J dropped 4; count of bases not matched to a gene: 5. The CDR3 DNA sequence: TGTGCCAGCAGCTATGGCGGGGGGACCACCGGGGAGCTGTTTTTT. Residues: CASSYGGGTTGELFF. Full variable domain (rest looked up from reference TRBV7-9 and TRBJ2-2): DTGVSQNPRHKITKRGQNVTFRCDPISEHNRLYWYRQTLGQGPEFLTYFQNEAQLEKSRLLSDRFSAERPKGSFSTLEIQRTEQGDSAMYLCASSYGGGTTGELFFGEGSRLTVL.